This TCR beta chain was sequenced for a study of cytomegalovirus exposure and HLA in healthy donors. Study-level background: Earlier, roughly 180 million T cells were analyzed, and some 120 million unique TCR beta sequences were found among them.

PCR employed 60 Vbeta and 13 Jbeta primers. Using immunoSEQ multiplex PCR, the repertoire was profiled, and TCRdb retains in-frame clones only, with some absent. The data contain roughly 100,000 clones, nearly 85% of them singletons. Findings of the study overall: Per published accounts, TCR beta sequences correctly predicted the HLA-A and HLA-B alleles of most subjects. Other equally common chains were less clonally expanded than HLA-associated TCR beta chains, a later analysis showed.

On this clone: As yet, its antigen is unknown.

Germline V gene sequence: CDR1 LNHNV, CDR2 YYDKDF (reference sequence). CDR3 length: 13 residues. Trimming removed 8 bases from V and 2 bases from J, with 13 bases in between. Nominal health characterized the donors when sampled, though unrecorded immune exposures were likely. The source is a man in his late teens or twenties in good health and CMV-seronegative. This sequence joins TRBV15 and TRBJ2-7; D is possibly TRBD2 (5 bases). The specimen was PBMCs. CDR3 loop: CATGKDWPYEQYF. CDR3 in DNA: TGTGCCACCGGTAAGGACTGGCCCTACGAGCAGTACTTC.